These 27 T cell receptor beta chains came from one sample sequenced in a study of tissue T cells after allogeneic stem cell transplantation. Assay: immunoSEQ multiplex PCR; the TCRdb copy retains only in-frame clones and omits some. The table records roughly 45,000 clones, around 73% of them present only once. Sequencing input: sorted cells pooled from one or two spleens. These receptors originate from a pool of C57BL/6 mice in good health.

As concerns this clone: All gene names here are mouse names. The read terminates 1 residue ahead of where the CDR3 ends, so the germline J gene completes it. The chain has TRBV20 and TRBJ2-7; D is unclear. This CDR3 is built from 11 residues. The germline V gene encodes CDR1 GFQATS and CDR2 STVNSAI. V dropped 3 bases and J dropped 4 bases, with 7 bases sitting between them. CDR3 DNA, as far as it was read: TGTGGTGCTAGAGAGAATTATGAACAGTAC. Encoded protein: CGARENYEQY. The complete CDR3 reads CGARENYEQYF.

To note about this clone: Gene names and germline refer to mouse. The read halts 1 residue ahead of the CDR3 end, with the missing end drawn from the germline J gene. The rearrangement joins TRBV26 to TRBJ2-1; D ambiguous. CDR1 and CDR2 (germline): KGHPV, FQNQEV (reference sequence). V lost 0 bases and J 4 bases, leaving 7 bases between the germline ends. The CDR3 is 14 amino acids. The CDR3 bases that were read are TGTGCCAGCAGTCTGTCGACCTTTTATGCTGAGCAGTTC. Protein product: CASSLSTFYAEQF. The full CDR3 sequence reads CASSLSTFYAEQFF.

In the case of this clone: All gene names here are mouse names. The read stops 1 residue short of the end of the CDR3; the missing end is completed from the germline J gene. The rearrangement links TRBV13-3 to TRBJ1-6; the D gene is possibly TRBD1 (5 bases). TRBJ1-6 is placed among ORFs of uncertain function. V was pared by 2 bases and J by 7 bases, with 7 bases between. The V gene's germline CDR1 is NNHDY and CDR2 SYVADS. This CDR3 is built from 13 residues. This chain's CDR3 is CASSEEGNSPLYF. The covered CDR3 bases are TGTGCCAGCAGTGAAGAGGGGAATTCGCCCCTCTAC.

Concerning this clone itself: The gene names given are mouse names. Read sequence stops 1 residue before the CDR3 end, and the germline J gene provides the missing end. The chain uses TRBV14 and TRBJ2-4; D remains ambiguous. The germline gives CDR1 SGHDT, CDR2 FRDEAV. The length of the CDR3 is 14 residues. V was cut by 1 base and J by 0 bases, with 6 bases left in between. This CDR3 is CASSFPDSQNTLYF. The sequenced CDR3 bases are TGTGCCAGCAGTTTCCCGGACAGTCAAAACACCTTGTAC.

This clone was seen a few times. The gene symbols are mouse symbols. The read terminates 1 residue before the CDR3 end, so the remaining end is supplied by the germline J gene. The V and J genes are TRBV14 and TRBJ1-5, with a weak D call TRBD1 (5 bases). The CDR3 has 13 residues. Per the germline V gene, CDR1 is SGHDT and CDR2 is FRDEAV. With 2 bases removed from V and 4 bases from J, the gap between germline ends came to 7 bases. CDR3 in amino acids: CASSFGGNQAPLF. Incomplete CDR3 DNA: TGTGCCAGCAGTTTTGGGGGGAACCAGGCTCCGCTT.

A note on this clone: All gene names here are mouse names. Coverage ceases 1 residue before the CDR3 finishes, and the germline J gene fills in the end. The genes are TRBV13-1 and TRBJ2-3; 9 positions match TRBD2. This CDR3 is built from 14 residues. The V gene's germline CDR1 is NSHNY and CDR2 SYGAGN. Losses at the gene ends were 5 bases for V and 0 bases for J; bases not matched to a gene: 1. The sequenced part of the CDR3 DNA is TGTGCCAGCAGGGGACTGGGTAGTGCAGAAACGCTGTAT. This gives the protein CASRGLGSAETLY. The whole CDR3 region reads CASRGLGSAETLYF.

Comment on this clone: Gene and germline names: mouse. The read ends 1 residue before the CDR3 terminus; that terminus is restored from the germline J gene. V and J are TRBV3 and TRBJ1-5; 7 bases are shared with TRBD1. Germline V CDR1 and CDR2: SNHLY, FYNGKV (reference sequence). The CDR3 loop spans 13 amino acids. J gave up 6 bases and V 5 bases, and 4 bases lay outside the gene matches. The CDR3 sequence is CASSRDSTQAPLF. CDR3 DNA (partial): TGTGCCAGCAGCCGGGACAGCACCCAGGCTCCGCTT.

In regard to this clone: Genes and germline are mouse. The read terminates 1 residue before the CDR3 end, so the remaining end is supplied by the germline J gene. This chain connects TRBV2 to TRBJ2-3; TRBD2 might be the D (6 bases). CDR3 length equals 15 residues. The V and J ends lost 2 bases and 0 bases respectively, with 9 bases between them. CDR1 is LGHNA, CDR2 YSYQKL, per germline. The part of the CDR3 DNA that was read is TGTGCCAGCAGCCAAAGACTGGTTAGTGCAGAAACGCTGTAT. Its protein is CASSQRLVSAETLY. From start to end, the CDR3 is CASSQRLVSAETLYF.

Note on this clone: Gene labels here are mouse ones. Sequencing ends 1 residue short of the CDR3 end; the germline J gene provides the rest. The rearrangement uses TRBV4 and TRBJ2-1; 10 bases are a match to TRBD2. From germline, CDR1 is LGHDT and CDR2 YNNKQL (reference sequence). V lost 4 bases, J lost 2 bases, and 2 bases stayed unmatched. The CDR3 extends over 15 amino acids. The CDR3 spells CASSSTGGYYAEQFF. CDR3 bases read: TGTGCCAGCAGCTCGACTGGGGGGTACTATGCTGAGCAGTTC.

Turning to this clone: The gene names given are mouse names. The CDR3 end is not reached by the read, which stops 1 residue before it; the germline J gene fills it in. J is TRBJ2-2 and V is TRBV2; D is perhaps TRBD2 (6 bases). Trimming left V 0 bases short and J 0 bases short, with 8 bases between. CDR1 and CDR2 (germline): LGHNA, YSYQKL. The CDR3 is made up of 16 amino acids. CDR3 bases read: TGTGCCAGCAGCCAAGACTGGGGAGCAAACACCGGGCAGCTCTAC. Translation gives CASSQDWGANTGQLY. The whole CDR3 sequence is CASSQDWGANTGQLYF. The full variable domain, with the rest looked up from reference TRBV2 and TRBJ2-2, is DPKIIQKPKYLVAVTGSEKILICEQYLGHNAMYWYRQSAKKPLEFMFSYSYQKLMDNQTASSRFQPQSSKKNHLDLQITALKPDDSATYFCASSQDWGANTGQLYFGEGSKLTVL.

Concerning this clone: Mouse gene names apply. The read is 1 residue too short to cover the CDR3 end, so that end is filled in from the germline J gene. V gene TRBV2 combines with J gene TRBJ2-3, with 9 bases identical to TRBD2. The V and J ends lost 1 base and 5 bases, in that order; junction bases with no gene match: 7. Germline V gene lookup returns CDR1 LGHNA and CDR2 YSYQKL. The CDR3 is made up of 16 amino acids. The sequenced CDR3 bases are TGTGCCAGCAGCCAAGCGGCCGGGACTGGGAGAGAAACGCTGTAT. Protein: CASSQAAGTGRETLY. The complete CDR3 protein is CASSQAAGTGRETLYF.

As for this clone: These gene names are mouse names. The CDR3 end lies 1 residue beyond the end of the read and is filled in from the germline J gene. The chain uses TRBV14 and TRBJ2-7, with 8 positions matching TRBD2. The CDR3 contains 14 residues. The V gene end was trimmed by 2 bases and the J gene end by 2 bases; junction bases not matched to a gene: 3. CDR1 and CDR2 from the germline V gene are SGHDT and FRDEAV. The CDR3 sequence: CASSLGWGAYEQYF. The part of the CDR3 DNA that was read is TGTGCCAGCAGTTTGGGCTGGGGGGCCTATGAACAGTAC. Together with reference TRBV14 and TRBJ2-7, the CDR3 gives the full variable domain: EAGVTQSPRYAVLQEGQAVSFWCDPISGHDTLYWYQQPRDQGPQLLVYFRDEAVIDNSQLPSDRFSAVRPKGTNSTLKIQSAKQGDTATYLCASSLGWGAYEQYFGPGTRLTVL.

In regard to this clone: Germline and genes: mouse. The read terminates 1 residue ahead of where the CDR3 ends, so the germline J gene completes it. V is TRBV13-1 and J is TRBJ2-7; tentative D call: TRBD2 (7 bases). This CDR3 is built from 14 residues. Per the germline V gene, CDR1 is NSHNY and CDR2 is SYGAGN. The V end lost 0 bases, the J end lost 3 bases, and 10 bases lay between the germline ends. The CDR3 bases that were read are TGTGCCAGCAGTGATGAGGGGGGGGACTATGAACAGTAC. Protein: CASSDEGGDYEQY. The CDR3 as a whole reads CASSDEGGDYEQYF.

Points on this clone: The gene names given are mouse names. Read data end 1 residue before the CDR3 end; the end is taken from the germline J gene. This rearrangement joins TRBV13-3 to TRBJ1-4; D remains ambiguous. The CDR3 covers 14 residues. V was clipped by 2 bases and J by 4 bases, with 9 bases between them. Germline lookup yields CDR1 NNHDY and CDR2 SYVADS. The CDR3 sequence is CASSEIGNNERLFF. CDR3 DNA, as far as it was read: TGTGCCAGCAGTGAGATTGGCAACAACGAAAGATTATTT.

About this clone: Mouse gene names and germline throughout. The read halts 1 residue ahead of the CDR3 end, with the missing end drawn from the germline J gene. The chain uses TRBV13-2 and TRBJ2-7; 9 nucleotides line up with TRBD2. The germline V gene has CDR1 NNHNN and CDR2 SYGAGS (reference sequence). Trimming cost V 5 bases and J 1 base; bases outside gene matches: 10. This CDR3 spans 16 amino acids. CDR3 region: CASGPAGGGASYEQYF. The part of the CDR3 DNA that was read is TGTGCCAGCGGACCCGCTGGGGGGGGCGCTTCCTATGAACAGTAC.

For this clone: Germline and genes: mouse. The DNA read from the CDR3 is TGTGCCAGCTCTCCCGACACTGCAAACTCCGACTACACC. Translating it yields CASSPDTANSDYT. The CDR3 reads in full as CASSPDTANSDYTF. The chain uses TRBV12-1 and TRBJ1-2; D uncertain. Coverage ceases 1 residue before the CDR3 finishes, and the germline J gene fills in the end. Per the germline V gene, CDR1 is SGHSN and CDR2 is HYEKVE. The CDR3 extends over 14 amino acids. V lost 2 bases and J 0 bases, leaving 9 bases between the germline ends.

With respect to this clone: Gene names refer to mouse genes. The CDR3 is cut off 1 residue early in the read; its end comes from the germline J gene. The chain uses TRBV26 and TRBJ2-5; possibly TRBD2 for D (6 bases). The germline CDR1 and CDR2 sequences are KGHPV and FQNQEV (reference sequence). There are 12 residues in the CDR3. Trimming pared 8 bases from V and 3 bases from J, leaving 9 bases between. The sequenced part of the CDR3 DNA is TGTGCCAGCTCCCTGGGGCAAGACACCCAGTAC. Encoded protein: CASSLGQDTQY. The CDR3 in full is CASSLGQDTQYF.

Concerning this clone: Gene and germline names: mouse. Read coverage stops 1 residue before the CDR3 terminus; the germline J gene supplies the remainder. The chain employs TRBV13-3 and TRBJ2-3; a weak D match, TRBD2 (5 bases). The germline gives CDR1 NNHDY, CDR2 SYVADS. Trimming took off 1 base at V and 0 bases at J, with 9 bases between the two ends. This CDR3 contains 15 residues. The CDR3 sequence is CASSDPGSSAETLYF. CDR3 DNA, as far as it was read: TGTGCCAGCAGTGATCCTGGGTCTAGTGCAGAAACGCTGTAT.

About this clone itself: Gene names are the mouse ones. The CDR3 goes on 1 residue after the read ends, and that part is filled in from the germline J gene. This chain joins TRBV4 and TRBJ2-7; 11 nucleotides line up with TRBD2. With V trimmed by 5 bases and J by 9 bases, 3 bases remained unmatched. CDR1 and CDR2 (germline): LGHDT, YNNKQL (reference sequence). The CDR3 is 12 amino acids. This chain's CDR3 is CASSPLGGRQYF. The part of the CDR3 DNA that was read is TGTGCCAGCAGCCCACTGGGGGGGCGACAGTAC.

Of note for this clone: Gene names denote mouse genes. The DNA read from the CDR3 is TGTGCCAGCAGCCAAGGACATCTTTCCAACGAAAGATTATTT. Translation gives CASSQGHLSNERLF. The full-length CDR3 reads as CASSQGHLSNERLFF. The chain employs TRBV5 and TRBJ1-4; D is ambiguous. The DNA ends 1 residue before the CDR3 does, and the rest of the CDR3 is filled in from the germline J gene. The V gene lost 1 base and the J gene lost 0 bases, with 6 bases spanning the gap. The CDR3 has 15 amino acids. Germline CDR1 LGHNA, CDR2 YNLKQL (reference sequence).

Notes on this clone: Gene names and germline refer to mouse. The read falls 1 residue short of the CDR3 end, and the missing part is taken from the germline J gene. The V call is TRBV5, the J call TRBJ2-5; TRBD1 or TRBD2 may be the D gene (5 bases each). The CDR3 is 13 amino acids. Germline V gene lookup returns CDR1 LGHNA and CDR2 YNLKQL (reference sequence). The ends were cut back, 3 bases at V and 5 bases at J, with 9 bases in the middle. The CDR3 loop is CASSQGTRDTQYF. CDR3 DNA (partial): TGTGCCAGCAGCCAGGGGACGAGAGACACCCAGTAC.

Notes on this clone: The germline and genes are mouse ones. Partial CDR3 DNA: TGTGCCAGCGCTGGACTGGGCAAAGGGGACACCCAGTAC. Its translation: CASAGLGKGDTQY. The CDR3 reads in full as CASAGLGKGDTQYF. The V gene is TRBV13-3, the J gene TRBJ2-5; 8 bases match TRBD2. The read ends 1 residue before the CDR3 terminus; that terminus is restored from the germline J gene. Unmatched junction bases numbered 10, after V lost 7 bases and J lost 6 bases. CDR3 length equals 14 residues. Germline V gene data show CDR1 as NNHDY and CDR2 as SYVADS.

Concerning this clone: Each gene name is a mouse one. The read ends 1 residue before the CDR3 terminus; that terminus is restored from the germline J gene. V gene TRBV15 combines with J gene TRBJ2-4; TRBD2 agrees at 10 bases. This CDR3 has 16 residues. Germline assignment: CDR1 SGHND and CDR2 FRSKSL. With 3 bases clipped from V and 0 bases from J, the junction kept 3 bases outside the gene matches. CDR3 DNA (partial): TGTGCCAGCAGTTTGGGGGACTGGGGTAGTCAAAACACCTTGTAC. Residues: CASSLGDWGSQNTLY. The entire CDR3 sequence reads CASSLGDWGSQNTLYF.

This clone was picked up a small number of times. Gene names are mouse gene names. The read terminates 1 residue before the CDR3 end, so the remaining end is supplied by the germline J gene. The chain combines TRBV13-1 with TRBJ2-7; 10 nucleotides match TRBD1. Germline V gene sequence: CDR1 NSHNY, CDR2 SYGAGN. The V segment lost 0 bases and the J segment 4 bases; nucleotides outside the gene matches: 4. This CDR3 is built from 15 residues. The CDR3 here is CASSDVGQGEYEQYF. CDR3 DNA, as far as it was read: TGTGCCAGCAGTGATGTCGGACAGGGGGAGTATGAACAGTAC.

On this clone: Gene names refer to mouse genes. Read coverage stops 1 residue before the CDR3 terminus; the germline J gene supplies the remainder. The sample contains more than one DNA sequence encoding this CDR3. The V gene is TRBV5, the J gene TRBJ1-1; D call uncertain. Trimming took 3 bases from V and 0 from J, leaving 2 bases between them. Germline V CDR1 and CDR2: LGHNA, YNLKQL (reference sequence). The CDR3 length is 12 residues. The CDR3 bases that were read are TGTGCCAGCAGCCAGGCAAACACAGAAGTCTTC. Amino acids: CASSQANTEVF. The full CDR3 sequence reads CASSQANTEVFF.

About this clone itself: Gene names denote mouse genes. The read comes to an end 1 residue before the CDR3 does, leaving the germline J gene to fill in the end. The chain uses TRBV13-2 and TRBJ1-3; 12 positions agree with TRBD1. The germline V gene encodes CDR1 NNHNN and CDR2 SYGAGS (reference sequence). Losses at the gene ends were 3 bases for V and 8 bases for J; bases not matched to a gene: 6. The CDR3 sequence is 15 residues long. CDR3 DNA (partial): TGTGCCAGCGGTGTGCCGGGACAGGGGGCGGATACGCTCTAT. This translates into CASGVPGQGADTLY. The complete CDR3 reads CASGVPGQGADTLYF.

As for this clone: The gene symbols are mouse symbols. CDR3 bases read: TGTGCCAGCAGTGATAGGTGGGAGCAAGACACCCAGTAC. This gives the protein CASSDRWEQDTQY. The whole CDR3 sequence is CASSDRWEQDTQYF. V usage is TRBV13-1 and J usage is TRBJ2-5; D ambiguous. The read stops 1 residue short of the end of the CDR3; the missing end is completed from the germline J gene. Trimming pared 1 base from V and 3 bases from J, leaving 9 bases between. CDR1 is NSHNY, CDR2 SYGAGN, per germline. This CDR3 region has 14 residues.